This TCR beta chain was sequenced in a study of shared clonotypes between healthy human individuals. Every immunoSEQ plate was one replicate of a subset's evenly spread DNA. Profiled with immunoSEQ multiplex PCR; TCRdb holds only in-frame clones, not every one. The top ten hold 1.5% to 2% of the sample, which has some 660,000 clones, 60% to 75% seen once. The CDR3 extends over 13 amino acids. Trimming took 7 bases from V and 7 from J, leaving 16 bases between them. From germline, CDR1 is MDHEN and CDR2 SYDVKM. The chain joins TRBV28 to TRBJ1-2, with D tentatively TRBD1 (5 bases). Sequenced input: memory CD4+ T cells sorted from blood. Indicated subset: CD45RA-negative fraction. The TCR comes from a woman aged 30 to 39 in good health. The CDR3 loop reads CASTHRGPGGYTF. CDR3 nucleotides: TGTGCCAGCACCCATCGGGGCCCCGGTGGCTACACCTTC.